The following is a T cell receptor (beta chain) sequence with its context. The target antigen is unknown. The sample comes from a study of OX40 agonist ivuxolimab in advanced cancers. Study-level background: Patients were dosed with the agonistic anti-OX40 (CD134) antibody ivuxolimab. The diagnoses of dose-escalation patients were hepatocellular carcinoma, melanoma, renal cell or head and neck cancer.

The J segment lost 2 bases and the V segment lost 3 bases, leaving 6 bases of the junction unmatched. There are 16 residues in the CDR3. Per germline, CDR1 MNHEY and CDR2 SMNVEV (reference sequence). TCRdb's copy holds only in-frame clones and misses some; the assay was immunoSEQ multiplex PCR. The sample lists more than 65,000 clones; around 92% were seen once. General observations from the study: With doses of 0.1 to 3.0 mg/kg, CD4+ and CD8+ blood T cells had undergone clonal expansion by week 6. Certain nonresponding patients likewise had low normalized T-cell clonal expansion.

The TCR sequence derives from an adult with an advanced solid tumor such as melanoma, head and neck, liver or kidney cancer. Sequences were derived from CD4+ or CD8+ T cells sorted from blood, sampled in a trial of the OX40 agonist ivuxolimab. V and J are TRBV27 and TRBJ2-3; TRBD1 aligns across 9 bases. The DNA of the CDR3 is TGTGCCAGCAGTTTCGGGACAGGGACTAACACAGATACGCAGTATTTT. Protein: CASSFGTGTNTDTQYF.